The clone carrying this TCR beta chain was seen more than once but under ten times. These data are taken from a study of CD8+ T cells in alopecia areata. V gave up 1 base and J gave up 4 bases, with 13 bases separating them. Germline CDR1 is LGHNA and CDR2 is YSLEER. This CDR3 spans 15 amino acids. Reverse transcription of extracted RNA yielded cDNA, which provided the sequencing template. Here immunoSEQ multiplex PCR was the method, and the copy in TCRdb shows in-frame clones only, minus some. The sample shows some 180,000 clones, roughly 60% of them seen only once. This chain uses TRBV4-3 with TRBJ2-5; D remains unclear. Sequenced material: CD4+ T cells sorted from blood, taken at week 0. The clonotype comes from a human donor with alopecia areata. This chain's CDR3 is CASSQVGQLGETQYF. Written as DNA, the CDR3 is TGCGCCAGCAGCCAAGTTGGGCAGCTCGGAGAGACCCAGTACTTC.